These 3 T cell receptor beta chains were sequenced from one sample in a study of shared T cell receptors in the human thymus. This table comes from immunoSEQ multiplex PCR, and its TCRdb copy is limited to in-frame clones, with some not included. The sample consists of hundreds of thousands of clones, about 89% of them appearing once. The same sample was also used in a study of human thymus T cells.

Specimen: thymocytes. The receptors were gathered from a boy less than two years old with a congenital heart defect.

The chain joins TRBV10-3 to TRBJ2-3; 12 positions match TRBD2. Germline V gene data show CDR1 as ENHRY and CDR2 as SYGVKD. This CDR3 comprises 18 residues. V lost 4 bases to trimming and J lost 2 bases; unmatched junction nucleotides: 10. CDR3 region: CAISGTSGDHSNTDTQYF. In nucleotides, the CDR3 is TGTGCCATCAGTGGGACTAGCGGGGACCATTCCAACACAGATACGCAGTATTTT.

This sequence joins TRBV10-2 and TRBJ2-7, with 8 bases identical to TRBD2. The V and J ends lost 2 bases and 4 bases, in that order; junction bases with no gene match: 10. CDR1 and CDR2 from the germline V gene are WSHSY and SAAADI. CDR3 size: 16 residues. CDR3 nucleotide sequence: TGCGCCAGCAGTGAGGGTATGGGACTAGAGATGTACGAGCAGTACTTC. As protein: CASSEGMGLEMYEQYF.

The J gene is TRBJ1-3, the V gene TRBV6-5; no definite D call. Germline V lookup: CDR1 MNHEY, CDR2 SVGAGI. Trimming removed 5 bases from V and 1 base from J, with 3 bases in between. The CDR3 consists of 12 residues. This CDR3 reads CASSLSGNTIYF. CDR3 DNA: TGTGCCAGCAGTCTATCTGGAAACACCATATATTTT.